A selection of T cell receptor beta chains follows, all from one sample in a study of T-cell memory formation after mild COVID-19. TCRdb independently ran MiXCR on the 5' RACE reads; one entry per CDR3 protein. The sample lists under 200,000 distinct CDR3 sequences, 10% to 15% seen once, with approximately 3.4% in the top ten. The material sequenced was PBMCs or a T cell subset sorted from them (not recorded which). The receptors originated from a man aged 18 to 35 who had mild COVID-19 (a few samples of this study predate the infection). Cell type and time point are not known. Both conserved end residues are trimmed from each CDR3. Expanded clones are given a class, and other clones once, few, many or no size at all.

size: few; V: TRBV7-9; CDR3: ASRLGGDLTGELF
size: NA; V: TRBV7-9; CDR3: ASSSTLPGSRTDTQY
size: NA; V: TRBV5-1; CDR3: ASREQGDSTEAF
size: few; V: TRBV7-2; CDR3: ASSAGEYGYT
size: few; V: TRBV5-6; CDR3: ASSVVGGELF
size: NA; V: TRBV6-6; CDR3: ASSTQGARGYT
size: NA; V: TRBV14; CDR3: ASSQELGVAGELF
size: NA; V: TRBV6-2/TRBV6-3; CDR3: ASSHYGTGDYGYT
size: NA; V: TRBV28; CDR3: ASSFSELAGGPWETQY
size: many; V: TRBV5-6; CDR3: ASSRRGTDTQY
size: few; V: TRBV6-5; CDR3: ASSYSSGTGYGDTQY
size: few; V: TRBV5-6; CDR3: ASSLNRGHVDSPLH
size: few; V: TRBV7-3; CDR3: ASPSEGGGGYGYT
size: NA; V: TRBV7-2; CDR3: ASSLEHSYEQY
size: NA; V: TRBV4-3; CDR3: ASSPRPAGGPITDTQY
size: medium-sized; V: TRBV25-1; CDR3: ASSESVTLH
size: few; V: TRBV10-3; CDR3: AISDGRQGNQPQH
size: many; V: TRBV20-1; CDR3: SARAGAGNTEAF
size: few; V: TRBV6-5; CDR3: ASRDREGQPQH
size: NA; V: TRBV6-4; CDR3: ASSVEERPYNEQF
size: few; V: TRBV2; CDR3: ASSGTSGRTGELF
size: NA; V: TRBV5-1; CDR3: ASSVRDREGSPLH
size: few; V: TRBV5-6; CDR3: ASSLERGRGNQPQH
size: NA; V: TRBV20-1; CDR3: SPKSQGTKTQY
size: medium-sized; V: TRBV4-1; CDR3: ASSRDRGDGYT
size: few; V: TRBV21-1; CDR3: ASSKVEAFAGTNEKLF
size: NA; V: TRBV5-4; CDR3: ASSPTTGIGEKLF
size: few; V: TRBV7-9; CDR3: ASSLRGRQILTYNEQF